The entry that follows covers one TCR beta chain sequence. Its antigen is not identified. These data come from a study of T cell responses to AZD1222 COVID-19 vaccine. Regarding the study as a whole: Samples come after the peak T cell response, not at day 14.

The assay was immunoSEQ multiplex PCR, and TCRdb's table has in-frame clones only and misses some. Of roughly 75,000 clones detected, 80% to 90% appear once; the ten largest clones hold 18%. Trimming took 4 bases from V and 5 from J, leaving 14 bases between them. CDR1 SGDLS and CDR2 YYNGEE come from the germline V gene. The CDR3 totals 14 residues. This sequence joins TRBV9 and TRBJ2-3; possible D gene TRBD1, 5 bases. The sequence derives from an adult who received the AZD1222 COVID-19 vaccine. Specimen: peripheral blood, collected 28 days after the second AZD1222 dose. The CDR3 nucleotides read TGTGCCAGCAGCTCCAGGGTTTTGGGAGATACGCAGTATTTT. Amino acids: CASSSRVLGDTQYF.